The rows below give T cell receptor beta chains drawn from one sample of a study of blood T cells in healthy people across ages. TCRdb analysed the 5' RACE reads with MiXCR anew, one entry per CDR3 protein. Of 1.8 million or so distinct CDR3 sequences listed, about two fifths are singletons. The sequencing input was blood. These TCRs come from a human donor in good health. CDR3s include the opening cysteine and the closing phenylalanine or tryptophan. D genes are given only for firm matches. Clone size, where shown, is once, few, many, or a class for clones that have expanded.

-,TRBJ2-1,TRBV18,TRBD1,15,CASSPTRDRHNEQFF,TGTGCCAGCTCACCAACCAGGGACAGGCACAATGAGCAGTTCTTC
many,TRBJ2-7,TRBV12-3/TRBV12-4,-,15,CASSSPGRGSYEQYF,TGTGCCAGCAGTTCCCCAGGTCGAGGATCCTACGAGCAGTACTTC
few,TRBJ1-5,TRBV18,-,15,CASSPAAGRNQPQHF,TGTGCCAGCTCACCGGCGGCCGGCAGAAATCAGCCCCAGCATTTT
few,TRBJ2-5,TRBV4-1,TRBD1,13,CASSQRQGETQYF,TGCGCCAGCAGCCAGCGACAGGGAGAGACCCAGTACTTC
-,TRBJ2-1,TRBV19,-,15,CASTTWRGSYNEQFF,TGTGCCAGTACCACCTGGCGGGGATCCTACAATGAGCAGTTCTTC
-,TRBJ2-3,TRBV6-1,-,14,CASSEVGRTYTQYF,TGTGCCAGCAGTGAAGTCGGCAGAACCTATACGCAGTATTTT
few,TRBJ2-7,TRBV20-1,TRBD1,14,CSARVPGGDYEQYF,TGCAGTGCTAGAGTCCCAGGGGGTGACTACGAGCAGTACTTC
-,TRBJ2-1,TRBV7-3,-,13,CASSLLSKNEQFF,TGTGCCAGCAGCTTATTGTCCAAGAATGAGCAGTTCTTC
-,TRBJ2-7,TRBV20-1,-,11,CSAGGGPLQYF,TGCAGTGCTGGTGGCGGTCCCCTGCAGTACTTC
-,TRBJ2-5,TRBV4-1,-,16,CASSQSPTSNQETQYF,TGCGCCAGCAGCCAAAGCCCTACTAGCAACCAAGAGACCCAGTACTTC
few,TRBJ2-7,TRBV12-3/TRBV12-4,TRBD2,16,CASRFGAGVPSYEQYF,TGTGCCAGCAGATTTGGAGCGGGGGTACCCTCCTACGAGCAGTACTTC
-,TRBJ2-1,TRBV3-1,-,17,CASSRKGGPRGEDEQFF,TGTGCCAGCAGCCGCAAGGGGGGGCCCCGGGGGGAGGATGAGCAGTTCTTC
-,TRBJ2-1,TRBV6-1,-,15,CASSGLTGVYNEQFF,TGTGCCAGCAGTGGGTTGACGGGGGTTTACAATGAGCAGTTCTTC
-,TRBJ2-7,TRBV6-2/TRBV6-3,-,12,CASSLGHSEQYF,TGTGCCAGCAGTCTAGGACATAGCGAGCAGTACTTC
few,TRBJ2-5,TRBV29-1,-,13,CSVGGTLGETQYF,TGCAGCGTGGGCGGCACCCTTGGGGAGACCCAGTACTTC